A single sample is the source of the 10 T cell receptor beta chains below, sequenced in a study of OX40 agonist ivuxolimab in advanced cancers. The protocol was immunoSEQ multiplex PCR, while the TCRdb copy is restricted to in-frame clones and leaves out a portion. The repertoire has about 14,000 clones, roughly 77% of them found once; the top ten carry less than 35%. The sample was CD4+ or CD8+ T cells sorted from blood, taken in a trial of the OX40 agonist ivuxolimab. These receptors all come from an adult with an advanced solid tumor such as melanoma, head and neck, liver or kidney cancer.

Notes on this clone: Distinct nucleotide sequences in the sample also encode this CDR3. The rearrangement uses TRBV5-4 and TRBJ1-2; D possibly corresponds to TRBD1 (6 bases). CDR1 SGHNT and CDR2 YYREEE come from the germline V gene (reference sequence). This CDR3 comprises 14 residues. V lost 2 bases and J lost 6, with 14 bases in between. CDR3 loop: CASSFQGRLDGYTF. The CDR3, as DNA: TGTGCCAGCAGCTTCCAGGGGCGCTTGGATGGCTACACCTTC.

V usage is TRBV7-6 and J usage is TRBJ2-5, with TRBD2 matching 12 bases. J was trimmed by 5 bases and V by 4 bases; bases with no gene match: 5. This CDR3 is built from 15 residues. Germline CDR1 is SGHVS and CDR2 is FNYEAQ. CDR3 in amino acids: CASSWTSGVGETQYF. The DNA of the CDR3 is TGTGCCAGCAGCTGGACTAGCGGGGTGGGGGAGACCCAGTACTTC.

The chain couples TRBV5-6 to TRBJ2-7; 12 bases agree with TRBD1. The germline V gene encodes CDR1 SGHDT and CDR2 YYEEEE. CDR3 length equals 13 residues. Trimming at V came to 5 bases and at J to 6 bases, leaving 3 bases not matched to a gene. DNA for the CDR3: TGTGCCAGCAGGGGACAGGGGGCGCCCGAGCAGTACTTC. This encodes CASRGQGAPEQYF.

The chain has TRBV30 and TRBJ1-2, with D hard to call. Deletions cut 8 bases from V and 1 base from J, with 8 bases between. Germline V gene sequence: CDR1 GTSNPN, CDR2 SVGIG (reference sequence). This CDR3 contains 11 residues. CDR3 residues: CAGPRNYGYTF. The CDR3 DNA reads as TGTGCCGGGCCCCGTAACTATGGCTACACCTTC.

V usage is TRBV13 and J usage is TRBJ2-5, with D perhaps being TRBD1 or TRBD2 (5 bases each). Germline CDR1 PRHDT, CDR2 FYEKMQ (reference sequence). V lost 4 bases and J 5 bases, leaving 14 bases between the germline ends. The CDR3 is made up of 14 amino acids. CDR3 region: CASSYPAREETQYF. CDR3 nucleotides: TGTGCCAGCAGCTACCCTGCCAGGGAGGAGACCCAGTACTTC.

This clone was seen a single time. The V and J genes are TRBV6-5 and TRBJ2-7; the match to TRBD2 covers 7 bases. V trimming: 5 bases; J trimming: 4 bases; junction bases outside the gene matches: 11. Germline values: CDR1 MNHEY, CDR2 SVGAGI. The CDR3 spans 15 residues. DNA for the CDR3: TGTGCCAGCAGTACCCCACGAGGACTAGTATACGAGCAGTACTTC. This translates into CASSTPRGLVYEQYF.

This clone was found once. The CDR3 reads CASSDSAGGSDTQYF. DNA of the CDR3: TGTGCCAGCAGTGACTCGGCGGGAGGGTCAGATACGCAGTATTTT. V is TRBV6-4 and J is TRBJ2-3, with 9 bases fitting TRBD2. The CDR3 contains 15 residues. Looked up from germline, CDR1 is MRHNA and CDR2 is SNTAGT. With 0 bases clipped from V and 4 bases from J, the junction kept 2 bases outside the gene matches.

This rearrangement joins TRBV11-2 to TRBJ1-1, with D maybe TRBD1 (5 bases). Trimming cost V 3 bases and J 3 bases, with 11 bases left between them. The CDR3 is made up of 14 amino acids. CDR1 and CDR2 (germline): SGHAT, FQNNGV. Here the CDR3 DNA reads TGTGCCAGCAGCTTCAGGGTTACGGACACTGAAGCTTTCTTT. Translation gives CASSFRVTDTEAFF. Together with reference TRBV11-2 and TRBJ1-1, the CDR3 gives the full variable domain: EAGVAQSPRYKIIEKRQSVAFWCNPISGHATLYWYQQILGQGPKLLIQFQNNGVVDDSQLPKDRFSAERLKGVDSTLKIQPAKLEDSAVYLCASSFRVTDTEAFFGQGTRLTVV.

The rearrangement joins TRBV4-3 to TRBJ2-3, with 10 bases matching TRBD2. The CDR3 has 19 amino acids. Unmatched junction bases numbered 9, after V lost 0 bases and J lost 0 bases. Germline values: CDR1 LGHNA, CDR2 YSLEER. Here the CDR3 DNA reads TGCGCCAGCAGCCAAGATCGACCCAGCGGGGGGGGGAGCACAGATACGCAGTATTTT. As protein: CASSQDRPSGGGSTDTQYF.

There are a few counts of this clone. CDR3 region: CASSKGGTAYGYTF. CDR3 DNA: TGTGCCAGCAGCAAAGGAGGAACCGCCTATGGCTACACCTTC. The chain is built from TRBV21-1 and TRBJ1-2. TRBV21-1 is listed as a pseudogene. This CDR3 region has 14 residues.